These 22 T cell receptor beta chains came from one sample sequenced in a study of CD8+CD57+ T cells in acquired aplastic anemia. For sequencing, patients were chosen who had shown expansion of CD8+CD57+ cells by flow cytometry. Researchers used genomic DNA as the template to profile TCR beta VDJ and CDR3. TCRdb redid the calling of the reads with MiXCR, one entry per CDR3 protein. The table records fewer than 80,000 distinct CDR3 sequences, roughly 70% of them present only once. Sequenced: sorted CD4+, CD8+, or CD8+CD57+ T cells (not recorded which) from PBMCs. Every receptor here comes from a human donor with aplastic anemia.

The chain combines TRBV2 with TRBJ1-2, with 9 bases that match TRBD1. This CDR3 spans 14 amino acids. Germline V gives CDR1 SNHLY, CDR2 FYNNEI. V dropped 5 bases and J dropped 8; count of bases not matched to a gene: 9. The CDR3 spells CASSFVGQGRGYTF. The CDR3 DNA reads as TGTGCCAGCAGTTTTGTGGGACAGGGTCGAGGCTACACCTTC.

This clonotype was found many times. The chain has TRBV6-2 or TRBV6-3 and TRBJ2-1; no clear D. CDR3 length: 12 residues. Trimming removed 6 bases at V and 6 bases at J, with 9 bases between. Germline V gives CDR1 MNHEY, CDR2 SVGEGT. This CDR3 is CASRDWVNEQFF. CDR3 nucleotides: TGTGCCAGCAGGGATTGGGTCAATGAGCAGTTCTTC.

The chain uses TRBV24-1 and TRBJ2-2; D remains unclear. The CDR3 runs 15 residues. Germline lookup yields CDR1 KGHDR and CDR2 SFDVKD. Trimming left V 5 bases short and J 1 base short, with 10 bases between. As DNA, the CDR3 is TGTGCCACCAGTGTGATTTTAGGGAACACCGGGGAGCTGTTTTTT. Its translation: CATSVILGNTGELFF.

This clonotype occurred many times. This chain joins TRBV7-2 and TRBJ2-7; 10 positions match TRBD1. V trimming: 5 bases; J trimming: 5 bases; junction bases outside the gene matches: 6. The germline V gene encodes CDR1 SGHTA and CDR2 FQGNSA. This CDR3 has 14 amino acids. The CDR3: CASSRTGTGDEQYF. The CDR3 DNA sequence: TGTGCCAGCAGCCGGACCGGGACAGGGGACGAGCAGTACTTC.

This clonotype was picked up a small number of times. CDR3 nucleotides: TGTGCCACCAGCAGGGGGTACGAGCAGTACTTC. Its translation is CATSRGYEQYF. The chain recombines TRBV15 with TRBJ2-7; D is unclear. CDR1 and CDR2 from the germline V gene are LNHNV and YYDKDF (reference sequence). Trimming removed 3 bases from V and 4 bases from J, with 4 bases in between. This CDR3 comprises 11 residues.

By share, this clonotype counts as medium-sized. The chain combines TRBV28 with TRBJ2-5; 12 positions match TRBD1. The germline V gene has CDR1 MDHEN and CDR2 SYDVKM. V was pared by 3 bases and J by 4 bases, with 6 bases of the junction left unmatched. The CDR3 is 16 residues long. CDR3 DNA sequence: TGTGCCAGCAGTTTGGGGGGACAGGGGGCAGGAGAGACCCAGTACTTC. Its protein product is CASSLGGQGAGETQYF.

This clonotype was counted between two and nine times. The J gene is TRBJ1-2, the V gene TRBV7-3; the match to TRBD1 covers 7 bases. V lost 5 bases and J lost 9; bases outside the gene matches: 12. Per the germline V gene, CDR1 is SGHTA and CDR2 is FQGTGA. The CDR3 extends over 14 amino acids. Here the CDR3 reads CASSREGQRDSYTF. CDR3 nucleotides: TGTGCCAGCAGCAGAGAGGGACAGCGGGATAGCTACACCTTC.

The chain carries TRBV7-9 and TRBJ1-6, with TRBD1 matching over 7 bases. V dropped 7 bases and J dropped 9; count of bases not matched to a gene: 6. Germline CDR1 SEHNR, CDR2 FQNEAQ (reference sequence). This CDR3 is 13 amino acids long. The CDR3 nucleotides read TGTGCCAGCAAAACAGGGGAGGGTTCACCCCTCCACTTT. Translating gives CASKTGEGSPLHF.

The J gene is TRBJ1-5, the V gene TRBV2; unclear D gene. The CDR3 is 14 amino acids. V lost 6 bases, J lost 3 bases, and 12 bases lay in between. Per germline, CDR1 SNHLY and CDR2 FYNNEI. In DNA form, the CDR3 reads TGTGCCAGCAGCGGCGAGGGAGTCAATCAGCCCCAGCATTTT. This sequence encodes CASSGEGVNQPQHF.

This chain uses TRBV7-9 with TRBJ2-7, with 9 bases identical to TRBD2. This CDR3 is 14 amino acids long. Germline V gene data show CDR1 as SEHNR and CDR2 as FQNEAQ (reference sequence). The J segment lost 3 bases and the V segment lost 3 bases, leaving 3 bases of the junction unmatched. This chain's CDR3 is CASSFETSGYEQYF. CDR3 nucleotide sequence: TGTGCCAGCAGCTTCGAGACTAGCGGCTACGAGCAGTACTTC.

The chain employs TRBV11-3 and TRBJ2-7; unclear D gene. Germline loops: CDR1 SGHNT, CDR2 YENEEA. With 3 bases removed from V and 1 base from J, the gap between germline ends came to 13 bases. CDR3 size: 15 residues. CDR3 nucleotide sequence: TGTGCCAGCAGCTTCGGACGGACGAGTTCCTACGAGCAGTACTTC. It yields the protein CASSFGRTSSYEQYF.

The rearrangement links TRBV6-1 to TRBJ1-2; possibly TRBD1 for D (6 bases). The CDR3 is 16 residues long. The V gene's germline CDR1 is MNHNS and CDR2 SASEGT. Trimming took 2 bases from V and 3 from J, leaving 16 bases between them. The CDR3 sequence: CASSEPRGAGDYGYTF. DNA of the CDR3: TGTGCCAGCAGTGAACCCCGGGGGGCGGGAGACTATGGCTACACCTTC.

The chain recombines TRBV2 with TRBJ2-4; 10 bases map to TRBD1. From germline, CDR1 is SNHLY and CDR2 FYNNEI. There are 19 residues in the CDR3. Germline trimming cut 0 bases from V and 2 bases from J; bases unmatched to any gene: 10. The CDR3 DNA sequence: TGTGCCAGCAGTGAAGCACCTCGGACAGGGGGGGTTTCCAAAAACATTCAGTACTTC. It yields the protein CASSEAPRTGGVSKNIQYF.

The chain uses TRBV7-2 and TRBJ2-5, with D perhaps TRBD2 (6 bases). Germline loops: CDR1 SGHTA, CDR2 FQGNSA. CDR3 size: 13 residues. V lost 11 bases, J lost 5 bases, and 18 bases lay in between. CDR3 sequence (DNA): TGTGCCTGCGGGGCGCCCTTTCCTGAGACCCAGTACTTC. Translation: CACGAPFPETQYF.

The chain carries TRBV5-1 and TRBJ2-5, with no clear D. Trimming shortened V by 4 bases and J by 5 bases, and 9 bases separated the two germline ends. Germline-derived CDR1 and CDR2 are SGHRS and YFSETQ. This CDR3 contains 12 residues. The CDR3 region has the DNA TGCGCCAGCAGCCAGCCCTTGGAGACCCAGTACTTC. It translates to CASSQPLETQYF.

The V and J genes are TRBV20-1 and TRBJ1-1; unclear D gene. The CDR3 has 12 amino acids. V gave up 0 bases and J gave up 0 bases, with 2 bases separating them. CDR1 DFQATT and CDR2 SNEGSKA come from the germline V gene (reference sequence). The CDR3 region has the DNA TGCAGTGCTAGAGAGATGAACACTGAAGCTTTCTTT. This sequence encodes CSAREMNTEAFF.

J is TRBJ1-1 and V is TRBV5-4; the D gene is possibly TRBD1 (5 bases). Between the trimmed V and J ends, which lost 4 bases and 0 bases, there was a span of 7 bases. Per the germline V gene, CDR1 is SGHNT and CDR2 is YYREEE (reference sequence). This CDR3 is built from 13 residues. The CDR3 loop is CASSIQVNTEAFF. As DNA, the CDR3 is TGTGCCAGCAGCATACAGGTGAACACTGAAGCTTTCTTT.

The DNA for the CDR3 is TGTGCCAGTAGTATACCTACTAGCGGGGCCTCCTACGAGCAGTACTTC. Residues: CASSIPTSGASYEQYF. The rearrangement joins TRBV19 to TRBJ2-7; 10 bases match TRBD2. Trimming at V came to 2 bases and at J to 0 bases, leaving 4 bases not matched to a gene. The CDR3 totals 16 residues. Germline V lookup: CDR1 LNHDA, CDR2 SQIVND (reference sequence).

The table lists this clonotype with many counts. CDR3 nucleotide sequence: TGTGCCAGCCATAGCTACGAGCAGTACTTC. Protein sequence: CASHSYEQYF. The chain couples TRBV6-1 to TRBJ2-7, with D unresolved. Germline V lookup: CDR1 MNHNS, CDR2 SASEGT. This CDR3 has 10 residues. Trimming pared 8 bases from V and 3 bases from J, leaving 5 bases between.

The rearrangement links TRBV29-1 to TRBJ2-5, with TRBD2 identical over 14 bases. This CDR3 comprises 16 residues. Germline V gene data show CDR1 as SQVTM and CDR2 as ANQGSEA. V lost 6 bases and J lost 0; bases outside the gene matches: 6. CDR3 protein: CSVRGGLAGDQETQYF. The CDR3 nucleotides read TGCAGCGTACGGGGGGGACTAGCGGGAGACCAAGAGACCCAGTACTTC.

Ten or more counts support this clonotype. This sequence joins TRBV20-1 and TRBJ2-7; D possibly corresponds to TRBD2 (6 bases). V gave up 3 bases and J gave up 5 bases, with 17 bases separating them. This CDR3 contains 14 residues. Germline lookup yields CDR1 DFQATT and CDR2 SNEGSKA (reference sequence). CDR3 loop: CSARARDWGHEQYF. The CDR3 nucleotides are TGCAGTGCTAGGGCTCGGGACTGGGGCCACGAGCAGTACTTC.

The chain uses TRBV24-1 and TRBJ2-5, with TRBD2 as a possible D gene (5 bases). V lost 0 bases and J lost 2, with 12 bases in between. There are 16 residues in the CDR3. From germline, CDR1 is KGHDR and CDR2 SFDVKD. The chain's CDR3 is CATSDLVFGGQETQYF. For the CDR3, the DNA is TGTGCCACCAGTGATTTGGTTTTCGGAGGTCAAGAGACCCAGTACTTC.